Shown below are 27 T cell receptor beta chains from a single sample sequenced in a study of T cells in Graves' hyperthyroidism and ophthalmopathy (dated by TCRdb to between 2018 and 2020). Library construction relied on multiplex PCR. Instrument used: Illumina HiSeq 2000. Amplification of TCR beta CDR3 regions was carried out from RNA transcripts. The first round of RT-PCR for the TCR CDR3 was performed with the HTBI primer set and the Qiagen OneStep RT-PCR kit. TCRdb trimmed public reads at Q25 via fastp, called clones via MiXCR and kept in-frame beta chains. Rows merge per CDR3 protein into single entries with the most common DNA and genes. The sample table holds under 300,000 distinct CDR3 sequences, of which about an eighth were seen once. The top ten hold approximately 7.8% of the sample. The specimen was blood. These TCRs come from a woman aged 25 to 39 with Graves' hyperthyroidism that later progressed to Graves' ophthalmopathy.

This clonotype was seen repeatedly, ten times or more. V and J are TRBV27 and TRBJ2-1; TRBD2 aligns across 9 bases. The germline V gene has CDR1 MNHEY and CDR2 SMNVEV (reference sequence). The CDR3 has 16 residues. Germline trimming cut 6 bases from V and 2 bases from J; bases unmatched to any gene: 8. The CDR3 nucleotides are TGTGCCAGCAGGCAGGGGGTAGCGGGAGCCTACAATGAGCAGTTCTTC. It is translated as CASRQGVAGAYNEQFF.

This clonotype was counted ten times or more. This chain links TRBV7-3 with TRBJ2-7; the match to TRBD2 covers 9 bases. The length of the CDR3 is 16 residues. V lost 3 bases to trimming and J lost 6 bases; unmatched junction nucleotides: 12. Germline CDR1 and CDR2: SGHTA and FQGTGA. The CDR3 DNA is TGTGCCAGCAGCTTGGCGGGAGGGGCCCAACCGCTCGAGCAGTACTTC. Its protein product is CASSLAGGAQPLEQYF.

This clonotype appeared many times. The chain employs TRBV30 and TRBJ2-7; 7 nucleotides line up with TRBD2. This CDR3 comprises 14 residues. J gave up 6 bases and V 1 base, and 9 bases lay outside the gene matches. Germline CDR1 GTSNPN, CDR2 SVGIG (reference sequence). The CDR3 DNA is TGTGCCTGGAGTGCCAGACTAGCTACGGTCGAGCAGTACTTC. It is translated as CAWSARLATVEQYF.

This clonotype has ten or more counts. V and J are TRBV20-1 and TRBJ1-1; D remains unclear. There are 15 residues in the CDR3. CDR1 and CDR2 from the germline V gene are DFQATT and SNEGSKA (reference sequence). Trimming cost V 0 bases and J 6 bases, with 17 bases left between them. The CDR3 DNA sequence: TGCAGTGCTAGAGATTTCTCGGCAGCTCGTCCTGAAGCTTTCTTT. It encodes CSARDFSAARPEAFF.

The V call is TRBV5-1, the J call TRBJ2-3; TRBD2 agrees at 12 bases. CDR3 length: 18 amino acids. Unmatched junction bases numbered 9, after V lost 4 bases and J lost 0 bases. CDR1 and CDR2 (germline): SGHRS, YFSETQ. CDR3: CASSLGLAGRTSTDTQYF. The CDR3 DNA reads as TGCGCCAGCAGCCTAGGACTAGCGGGGAGGACTAGCACAGATACGCAGTATTTT. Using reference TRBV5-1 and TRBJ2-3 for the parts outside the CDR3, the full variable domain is KAGVTQTPRYLIKTRGQQVTLSCSPISGHRSVSWYQQTPGQGLQFLFEYFSETQRNKGNFPGRFSGRQFSNSRSEMNVSTLELGDSALYLCASSLGLAGRTSTDTQYFGPGTRLTVL.

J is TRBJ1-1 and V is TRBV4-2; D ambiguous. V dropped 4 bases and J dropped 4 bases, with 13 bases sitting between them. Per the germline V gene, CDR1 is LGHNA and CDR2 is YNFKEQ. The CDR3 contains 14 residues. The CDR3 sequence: CASSPEIAGTEAFF. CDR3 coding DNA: TGTGCCAGCAGCCCAGAAATTGCGGGCACTGAAGCTTTCTTT.

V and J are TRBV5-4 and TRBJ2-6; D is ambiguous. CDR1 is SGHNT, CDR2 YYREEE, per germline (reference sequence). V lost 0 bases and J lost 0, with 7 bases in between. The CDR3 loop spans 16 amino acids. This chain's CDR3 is CASSLAIASGANVLTF. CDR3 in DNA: TGTGCCAGCAGCTTGGCCATAGCCTCTGGGGCCAACGTCCTGACTTTC.

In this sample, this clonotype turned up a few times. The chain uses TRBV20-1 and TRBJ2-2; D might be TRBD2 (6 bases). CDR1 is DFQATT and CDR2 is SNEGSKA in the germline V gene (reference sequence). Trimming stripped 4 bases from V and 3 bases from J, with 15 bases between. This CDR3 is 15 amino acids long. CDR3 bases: TGCAGTGCTAAACCCGCGGGGCTCGACACCGGGGAGCTGTTTTTT. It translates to CSAKPAGLDTGELFF.

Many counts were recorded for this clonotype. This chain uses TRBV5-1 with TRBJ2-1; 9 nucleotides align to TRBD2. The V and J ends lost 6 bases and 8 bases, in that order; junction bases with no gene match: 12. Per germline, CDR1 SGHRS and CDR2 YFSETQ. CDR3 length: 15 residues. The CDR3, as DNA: TGCGCCAGCACAGAGGGACTAGCAGTAGGCGATGAGCAGTTCTTC. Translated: CASTEGLAVGDEQFF.

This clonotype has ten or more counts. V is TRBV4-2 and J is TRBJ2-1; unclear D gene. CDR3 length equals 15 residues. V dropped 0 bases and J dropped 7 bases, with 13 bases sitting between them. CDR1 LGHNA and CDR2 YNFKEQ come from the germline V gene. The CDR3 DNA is TGTGCCAGCAGCCAAGAGGGGTCGCCAGGTAATGAGCAGTTCTTC. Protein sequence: CASSQEGSPGNEQFF.

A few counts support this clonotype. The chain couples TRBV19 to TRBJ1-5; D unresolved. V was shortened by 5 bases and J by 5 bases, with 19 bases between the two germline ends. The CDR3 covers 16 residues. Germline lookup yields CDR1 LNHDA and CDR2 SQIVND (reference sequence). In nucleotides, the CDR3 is TGTGCCAGTAGTTTTTATTCGGTGGCCGTTGATCAGCCCCAGCATTTT. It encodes CASSFYSVAVDQPQHF.

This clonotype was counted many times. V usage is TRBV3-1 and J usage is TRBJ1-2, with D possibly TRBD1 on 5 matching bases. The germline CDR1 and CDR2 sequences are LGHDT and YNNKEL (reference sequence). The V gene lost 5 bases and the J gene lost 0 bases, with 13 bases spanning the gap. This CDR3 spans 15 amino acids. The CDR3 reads CASSVDRAPNYGYTF. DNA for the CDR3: TGTGCCAGCAGCGTTGACAGAGCTCCTAACTATGGCTACACCTTC.

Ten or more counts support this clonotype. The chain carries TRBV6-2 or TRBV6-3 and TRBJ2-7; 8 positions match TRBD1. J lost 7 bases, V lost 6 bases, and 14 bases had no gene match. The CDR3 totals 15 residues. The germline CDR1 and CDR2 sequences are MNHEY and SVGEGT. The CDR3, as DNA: TGTGCCAGCAGGCAAGGCGGGCAGGGGGCTAAGGAGCAGTACTTC. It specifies CASRQGGQGAKEQYF.

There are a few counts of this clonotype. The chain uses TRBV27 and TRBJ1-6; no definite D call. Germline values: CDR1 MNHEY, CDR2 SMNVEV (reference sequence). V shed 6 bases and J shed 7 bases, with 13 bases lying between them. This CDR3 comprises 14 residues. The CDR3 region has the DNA TGTGCCAGCAGATCGAGTCTAGGGAATTCACCCCTCCACTTT. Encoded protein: CASRSSLGNSPLHF.

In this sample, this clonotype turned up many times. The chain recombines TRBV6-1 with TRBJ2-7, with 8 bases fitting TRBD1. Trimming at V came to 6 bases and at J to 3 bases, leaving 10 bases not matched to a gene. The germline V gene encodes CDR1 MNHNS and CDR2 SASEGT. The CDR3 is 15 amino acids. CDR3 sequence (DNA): TGTGCCAGCAGCGCCCCTGGACAGGGAGACTACGAGCAGTACTTC. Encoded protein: CASSAPGQGDYEQYF.

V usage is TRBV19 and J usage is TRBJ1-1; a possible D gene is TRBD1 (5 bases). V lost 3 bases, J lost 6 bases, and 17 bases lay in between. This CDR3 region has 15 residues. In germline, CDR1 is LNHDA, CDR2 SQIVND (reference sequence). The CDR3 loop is CASSIELQGGPEAFF. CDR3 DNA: TGTGCCAGTAGTATTGAGCTGCAGGGAGGGCCTGAAGCTTTCTTT.

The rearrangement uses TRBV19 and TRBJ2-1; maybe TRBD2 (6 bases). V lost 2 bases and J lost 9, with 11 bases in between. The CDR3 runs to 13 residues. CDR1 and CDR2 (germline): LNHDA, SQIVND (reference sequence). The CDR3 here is CASSISLAREQFF. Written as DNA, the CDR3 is TGTGCCAGTAGTATATCTCTAGCGCGTGAGCAGTTCTTC.

For the CDR3, the DNA is TGTGCCAGCAGCCAAGATGTTGCCAGGTCCCTTGGCGAGCAGTACTTC. The encoded protein is CASSQDVARSLGEQYF. The V call is TRBV4-2, the J call TRBJ2-7; no clear D. The germline gives CDR1 LGHNA, CDR2 YNFKEQ. V lost 0 bases to trimming and J lost 6 bases, with 18 bases between them. The CDR3 has 16 amino acids.

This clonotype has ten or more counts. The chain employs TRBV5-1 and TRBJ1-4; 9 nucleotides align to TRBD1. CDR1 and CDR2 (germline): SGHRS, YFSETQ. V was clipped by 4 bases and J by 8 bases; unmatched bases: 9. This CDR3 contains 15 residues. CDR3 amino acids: CASSRLGQGREKLFF. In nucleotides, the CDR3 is TGCGCCAGCAGCCGCTTGGGACAGGGAAGAGAAAAACTGTTTTTT.

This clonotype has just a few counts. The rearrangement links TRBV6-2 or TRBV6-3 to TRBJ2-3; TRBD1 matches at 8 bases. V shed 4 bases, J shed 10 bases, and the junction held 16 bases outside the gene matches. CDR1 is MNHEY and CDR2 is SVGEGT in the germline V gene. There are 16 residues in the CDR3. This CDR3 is CASSSNRDRFYGAQYF. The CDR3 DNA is TGTGCCAGCAGTTCGAACCGGGACAGGTTCTACGGGGCGCAGTATTTT.

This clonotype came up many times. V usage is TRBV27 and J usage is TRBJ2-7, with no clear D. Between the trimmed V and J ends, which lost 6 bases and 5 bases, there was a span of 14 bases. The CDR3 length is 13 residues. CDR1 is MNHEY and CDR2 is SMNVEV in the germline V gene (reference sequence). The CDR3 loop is CASSQLGGDEQYF. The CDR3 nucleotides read TGTGCCAGCAGCCAGCTGGGTGGAGACGAGCAGTACTTC.

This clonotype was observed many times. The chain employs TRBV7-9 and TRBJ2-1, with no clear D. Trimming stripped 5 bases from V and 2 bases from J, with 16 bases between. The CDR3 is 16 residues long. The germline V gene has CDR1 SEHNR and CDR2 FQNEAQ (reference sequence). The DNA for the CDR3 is TGTGCCAGCAGCCCGCAGCCGGACCAGCCCTACAATGAGCAGTTCTTC. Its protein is CASSPQPDQPYNEQFF.

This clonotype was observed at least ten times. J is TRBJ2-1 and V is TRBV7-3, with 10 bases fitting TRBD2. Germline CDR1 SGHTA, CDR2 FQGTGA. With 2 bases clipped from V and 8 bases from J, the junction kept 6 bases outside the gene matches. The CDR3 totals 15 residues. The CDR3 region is CASSLGASGSDEQFF. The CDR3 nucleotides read TGTGCCAGCAGCTTAGGGGCTAGCGGGAGTGATGAGCAGTTCTTC.

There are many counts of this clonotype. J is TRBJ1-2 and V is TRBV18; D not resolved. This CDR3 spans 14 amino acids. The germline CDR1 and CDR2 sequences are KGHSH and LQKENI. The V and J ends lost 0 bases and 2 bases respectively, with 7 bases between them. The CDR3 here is CASSPPTGNYGYTF. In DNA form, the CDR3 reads TGTGCCAGCTCACCACCGACCGGGAACTATGGCTACACCTTC.

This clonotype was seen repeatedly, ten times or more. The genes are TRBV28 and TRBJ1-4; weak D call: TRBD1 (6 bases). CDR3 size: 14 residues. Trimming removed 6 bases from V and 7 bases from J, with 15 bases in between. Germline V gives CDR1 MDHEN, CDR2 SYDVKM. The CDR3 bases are TGTGCCAGCAGGACGGGGGGGGCTAGTGAAAAACTGTTTTTT. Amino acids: CASRTGGASEKLFF.

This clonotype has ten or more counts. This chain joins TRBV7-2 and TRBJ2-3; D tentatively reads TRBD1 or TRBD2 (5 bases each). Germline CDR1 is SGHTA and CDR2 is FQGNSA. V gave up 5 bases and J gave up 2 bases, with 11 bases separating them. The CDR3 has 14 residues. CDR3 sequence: CASSRDGNTDTQYF. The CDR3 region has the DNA TGTGCCAGCAGCCGGGACGGAAACACAGATACGCAGTATTTT. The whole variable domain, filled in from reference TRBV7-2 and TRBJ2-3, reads GAGVSQSPSNKVTEKGKDVELRCDPISGHTALYWYRQSLGQGLEFLIYFQGNSAPDKSGLPSDRFSAERTGGSVSTLTIQRTQQEDSAVYLCASSRDGNTDTQYFGPGTRLTVL.

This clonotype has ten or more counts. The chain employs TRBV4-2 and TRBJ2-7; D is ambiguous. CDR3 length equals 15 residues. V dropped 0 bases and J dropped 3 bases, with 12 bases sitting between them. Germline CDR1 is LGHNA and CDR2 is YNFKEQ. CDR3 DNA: TGTGCCAGCAGCCAAGAAGTCCCCAGCCTCTACGAGCAGTACTTC. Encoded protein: CASSQEVPSLYEQYF.